The T cell receptor (beta chain) under discussion was sequenced for a study of OX40 agonist ivuxolimab in advanced cancers. To note about this clone: Its target is not known.

Findings and caveats of the study: Within 6 weeks, CD4+ and CD8+ blood T cells expanded clonally at 0.1 to 3.0 mg/kg.

Sequencing was performed with immunoSEQ multiplex PCR; in TCRdb, only in-frame clones are kept and a portion is missing. The data contain under 95,000 clones, less than 95% of them singletons. The sequenced sample was CD4+ or CD8+ T cells sorted from blood, obtained in a trial of the OX40 agonist ivuxolimab. This clonotype originated in an adult with an advanced solid tumor such as melanoma, head and neck, liver or kidney cancer.

DNA for the CDR3: TGTGCCCTAGGGGGGACAAGAGACGAGCAGTTCTTC. Amino acid sequence: CALGGTRDEQFF. The chain couples TRBV7-7 to TRBJ2-1; D is perhaps TRBD1 or TRBD2 (6 bases each). Germline CDR1 reads SSHAT; CDR2 reads FNYEAQ (reference sequence). The CDR3 totals 12 residues. The ends were cut back, 11 bases at V and 10 bases at J, with 18 bases in the middle.